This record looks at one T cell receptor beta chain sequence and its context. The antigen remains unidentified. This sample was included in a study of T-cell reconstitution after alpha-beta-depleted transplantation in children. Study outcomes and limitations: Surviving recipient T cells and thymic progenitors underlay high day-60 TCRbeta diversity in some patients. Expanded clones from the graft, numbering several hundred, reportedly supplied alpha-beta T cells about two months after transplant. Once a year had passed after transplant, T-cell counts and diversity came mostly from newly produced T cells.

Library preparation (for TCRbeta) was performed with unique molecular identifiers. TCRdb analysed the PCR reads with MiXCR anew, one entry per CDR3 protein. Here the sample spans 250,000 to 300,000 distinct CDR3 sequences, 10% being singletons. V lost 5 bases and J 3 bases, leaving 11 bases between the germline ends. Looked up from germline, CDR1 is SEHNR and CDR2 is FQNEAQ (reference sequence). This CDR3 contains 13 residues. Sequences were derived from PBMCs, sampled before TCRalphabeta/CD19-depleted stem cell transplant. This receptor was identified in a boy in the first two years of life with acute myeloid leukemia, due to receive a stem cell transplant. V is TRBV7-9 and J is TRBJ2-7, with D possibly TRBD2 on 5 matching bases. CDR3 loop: CASSPRRSYEQYF. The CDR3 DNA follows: TGTGCCAGCAGCCCCCGGAGGAGCTACGAGCAGTACTTC.